The present TCR beta chain was sequenced within a study of tumor and adjacent non-tumor tissue in lung cancer. TCRbeta libraries were built with three rounds of nested PCR, modified from ARM-PCR. TCRdb re-called the multiplex PCR reads through MiXCR, storing one row per CDR3 protein. The sample consists of around 210,000 distinct CDR3 sequences, 70% to 75% of them appearing once. This clonotype was recorded a few times. This CDR3 spans 13 amino acids. V gave up 6 bases and J gave up 7 bases, with 16 bases separating them. Germline V gene data show CDR1 as MNHNS and CDR2 as SASEGT. RNA was extracted from bulk tissue without any cell sorting.

The specimen was lung tumor tissue. The sequence was obtained from a man aged 55 to 69 with non-small cell lung cancer. The chain employs TRBV6-1 and TRBJ2-7; D is unresolved. The CDR3 is CASSRTRTQEQYF. The CDR3 DNA reads as TGTGCCAGCAGCCGGACGAGAACCCAAGAGCAGTACTTC.